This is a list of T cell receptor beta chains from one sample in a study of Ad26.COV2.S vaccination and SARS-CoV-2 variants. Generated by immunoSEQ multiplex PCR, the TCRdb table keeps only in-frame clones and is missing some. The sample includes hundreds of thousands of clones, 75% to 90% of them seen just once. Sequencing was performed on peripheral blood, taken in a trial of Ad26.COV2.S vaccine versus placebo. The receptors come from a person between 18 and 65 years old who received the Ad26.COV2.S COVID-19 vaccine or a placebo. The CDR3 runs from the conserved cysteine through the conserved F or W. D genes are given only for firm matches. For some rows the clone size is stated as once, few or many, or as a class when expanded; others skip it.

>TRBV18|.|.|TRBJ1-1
TGTGCCAGCTCTCGGACTAACACTGAAGCTTTCTTT
CASSRTNTEAFF
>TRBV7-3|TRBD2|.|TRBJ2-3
TGTGCCAGCAGCCCCGCTAGCGGGGGGGCTTCAAATACGCAGTATTTT
CASSPASGGASNTQYF
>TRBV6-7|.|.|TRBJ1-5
TGTGCCAGCAGTTCCCGACTCGAAGGGAGGGATCAGCCCCAGCATTTT
CASSSRLEGRDQPQHF
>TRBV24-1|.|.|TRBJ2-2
TGTGCCACCAGTGATAGGAAATCCTTTCGTTCATACACCGGGGAGCTGTTTTTT
CATSDRKSFRSYTGELFF
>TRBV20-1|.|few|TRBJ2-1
TGCAGTGCGGCCCGGGGCAATGAGCAGTTCTTC
CSAARGNEQFF
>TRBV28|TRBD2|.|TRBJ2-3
TGTGCCAGCAGTTTAATACTAGCGGGAAACACAGATACGCAGTATTTT
CASSLILAGNTDTQYF
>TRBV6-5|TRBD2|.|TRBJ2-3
TGTGCCAGCAGTTACGAGGGAGGGACTAGCACAGATACGCAGTATTTT
CASSYEGGTSTDTQYF
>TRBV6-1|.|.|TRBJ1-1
TGTGCCAGCAGTGAAACAGGGAGGACTGAAGCTTTCTTT
CASSETGRTEAFF
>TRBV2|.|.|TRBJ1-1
TGTGCCAGCAGCCAGGGGCTCAGCACTGAAGCTTTCTTT
CASSQGLSTEAFF
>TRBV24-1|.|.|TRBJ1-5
TGTGCCACCAGTGAACCGGGGGAGCCCCAGCATTTT
CATSEPGEPQHF
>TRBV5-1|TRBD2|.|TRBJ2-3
TGCGCCAGCAGCTTGCAAATGGGCGGGAGCGGCACAGATACGCAGTATTTT
CASSLQMGGSGTDTQYF
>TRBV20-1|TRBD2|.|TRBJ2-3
TGCAGTGCTAGCGAAGCGGGGGTAAGGTATTTT
CSASEAGVRYF
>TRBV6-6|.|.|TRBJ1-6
TGTGCCAGCAGCCCCGAAGGGAGCTCCTATAATTCACCCCTCCACTTT
CASSPEGSSYNSPLHF
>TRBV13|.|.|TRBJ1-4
TGTGCCAGCAGTTACAGGTCAACTAATGAAAAACTGTTTTTT
CASSYRSTNEKLFF
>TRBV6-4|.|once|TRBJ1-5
TGTGCCAGCAGTGAAACAGGGAGAGATCAGCCCCAGCATTTT
CASSETGRDQPQHF
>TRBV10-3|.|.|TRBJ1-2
TGTGCCATCAGTGAGTCCCCTTTTGGAGGCGTAGGCTATGGCTACACCTTC
CAISESPFGGVGYGYTF
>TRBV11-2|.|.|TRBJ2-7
TGTGCCAGCAGCTTAGGAACAGGCTACGAGCAGTACTTC
CASSLGTGYEQYF
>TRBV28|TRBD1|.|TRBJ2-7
TGTGCCAGCAGGCCAGGGGGACAGGCCGAAACCCTGACCGAGCAGTACTTC
CASRPGGQAETLTEQYF
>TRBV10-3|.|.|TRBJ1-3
TGTGCCATCAGTGTTGGGCTCCTCGCCTCTGGAAACACCATATATTTT
CAISVGLLASGNTIYF
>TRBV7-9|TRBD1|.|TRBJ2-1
TGTGCCAGCAGCTTCGGACAGGGTCTTAACTTTGGGGATGAGCAGTTCTTC
CASSFGQGLNFGDEQFF
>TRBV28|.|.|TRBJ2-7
TGTGCCAGCAGTTTAGCGGGATTCAGGTACGAGCAGTACTTC
CASSLAGFRYEQYF
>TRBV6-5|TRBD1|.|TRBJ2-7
TGTGCCAGCAGTCCAGGCGGGACAGGGACTTACGAGCAGTACTTC
CASSPGGTGTYEQYF